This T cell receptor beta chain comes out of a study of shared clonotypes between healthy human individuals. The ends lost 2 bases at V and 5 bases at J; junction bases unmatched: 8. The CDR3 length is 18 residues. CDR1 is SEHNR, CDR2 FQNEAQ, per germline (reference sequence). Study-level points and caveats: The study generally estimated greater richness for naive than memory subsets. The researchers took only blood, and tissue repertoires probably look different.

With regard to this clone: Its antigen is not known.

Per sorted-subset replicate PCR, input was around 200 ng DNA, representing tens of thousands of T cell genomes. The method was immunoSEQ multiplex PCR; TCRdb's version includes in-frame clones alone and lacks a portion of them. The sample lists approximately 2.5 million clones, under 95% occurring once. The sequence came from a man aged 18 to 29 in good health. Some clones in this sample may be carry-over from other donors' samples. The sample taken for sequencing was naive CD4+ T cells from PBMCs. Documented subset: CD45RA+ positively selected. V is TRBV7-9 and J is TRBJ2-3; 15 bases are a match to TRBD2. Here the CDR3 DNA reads TGTGCCAGCAGCTTAAAACGGGGACTAGCGGGAGGAGTAGATACGCAGTATTTT. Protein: CASSLKRGLAGGVDTQYF.